A selection of T cell receptor beta chains follows, all from one sample in a study of blood T cell repertoires in COVID-19. Assay used: immunoSEQ multiplex PCR; TCRdb lists only in-frame clones, some missing. The table records 85,000 to 95,000 clones, over 75% of them present only once. Sequencing was performed on peripheral blood. These receptor sequences come from a woman of 80 years or more with acute or convalescent COVID-19. Each CDR3 is given without its conserved first and last residue.

TRBV7-2	TRBJ1-1	ASSSGQGQRPF
TRBV10-3	TRBJ2-3	AISLTPGTSGSSDTQY
TRBV6-2/TRBV6-3	TRBJ1-5	ASSYLATGQPQH
TRBV3-1/TRBV3-2	TRBJ2-1	ASSRGGRVYNEQF
TRBV30	TRBJ1-5	AWSLSGGGNQPQH
TRBV3-1/TRBV3-2	TRBJ1-2	ASSQDRDPGGVLGYT
TRBV3-1/TRBV3-2	TRBJ1-2	ASSQQGAGGYT
TRBV10-3	TRBJ1-1	AISVRRNTEAF
TRBV28	TRBJ2-7	ASSLTGGYEQY
TRBV11-2	TRBJ1-1	ASSLEGQEAF
TRBV10-3	TRBJ1-1	AIRGDRMNTEAF
TRBV5-8	TRBJ1-5	ASSLAGTGSNQPQH
TRBV7-2	TRBJ2-1	ASSRSLGAGGNEQF
TRBV12-3/TRBV12-4	TRBJ1-4	ASSPRVEKLF
TRBV11-2	TRBJ1-2	ASSLDGGGYGYT
TRBV3-1/TRBV3-2	TRBJ2-5	ASSQGPRQGKETQY
TRBV6-5	TRBJ2-5	ASIASGTQY